This T cell receptor beta chain was identified in a study of blood T cell repertoires in COVID-19. Under the authors' procedure: Amplifying reference gene primers gave estimates of nucleated cell counts. The repertoire was sequenced with immunoSEQ multiplex PCR; TCRdb's copy has only in-frame clones and lacks some. The V and J calls and clone size are taken from that table; D and trimming were inferred from the DNA. The data hold more than 200,000 clones, with around 84% observed a single time. Germline V gives CDR1 SGHTA, CDR2 FQGTGA. This CDR3 contains 15 residues. The germline V and J ends were trimmed by 3 bases and 0 bases, with 9 bases remaining between them.

The sequencing sample was made of peripheral blood. The TCR comes from a man of 80 years or more with acute or convalescent COVID-19. The chain carries TRBV7-3 and TRBJ2-1; possibly TRBD1 for D (6 bases). CDR3 DNA: TGTGCCAGCAGCTTCGGACAGAGCTCCTACAATGAGCAGTTCTTC. It encodes CASSFGQSSYNEQFF.